This TCR beta chain was observed in a study of Ad26.COV2.S vaccination and SARS-CoV-2 variants. Study summary: Into the muscle, Ad26.COV2.S was dosed once or twice, 56 days apart. Whole-study results and caveats: While placebo recipients had lower spike-specific TCR breadth, vaccine recipients had more. Non-spike TCR breadth was similar in vaccine and placebo recipients.

Notes on this clone: The antigen remains unidentified.

Treatment in this sample: over 15 received Ad26.COV2.S at low or high dose, single or two shots; 5 received placebo; per-sample allocation not given. The investigators took samples on day 63 after the first vaccine or placebo injection. Libraries were prepared by immunoSEQ multiplex PCR; TCRdb keeps only in-frame clonotypes and omits some of them. The data contain around 250,000 clones, roughly 87% of them singletons. Germline assignment: CDR1 MDHEN and CDR2 SYDVKM. Losses at the gene ends were 6 bases for V and 4 bases for J; bases not matched to a gene: 13. The CDR3 contains 16 residues. This TCR was sampled from a person aged 18 to 65 who received the Ad26.COV2.S COVID-19 vaccine or a placebo. The chain links TRBV28 to TRBJ1-2, with TRBD1 matching 8 bases. The sequences come from peripheral blood, collected in a trial of Ad26.COV2.S vaccine versus placebo. Here the CDR3 reads CASSTLDRGFGYGYTF. As DNA, the CDR3 is TGTGCCAGCAGCACTCTTGACAGGGGATTCGGCTATGGCTACACCTTC.